The 3 T cell receptor beta chains given below trace back to one sample, sequenced in a study of T cell responses to AZD1222 COVID-19 vaccine. Libraries were prepared by immunoSEQ multiplex PCR; TCRdb keeps only in-frame clonotypes and omits some of them. The sample shows 130,000 to 150,000 clones, nearly 90% of them seen only once. Sample: peripheral blood, taken on day 0 of AZD1222 vaccination. These receptors all stem from an adult in good health.

The V and J genes are TRBV28 and TRBJ2-5; TRBD2 matches 8 bases. V dropped 6 bases and J dropped 8; count of bases not matched to a gene: 5. From germline, CDR1 is MDHEN and CDR2 SYDVKM. The CDR3 covers 12 residues. CDR3 nucleotide sequence: TGTGCCAGCAGAGGCGGGGGGAGAACCCAGTACTTC. Translated: CASRGGGRTQYF.

The gene calls are TRBV18 and TRBJ2-7; D might be TRBD2 (6 bases). Trimming took off 3 bases at V and 5 bases at J, with 11 bases between the two ends. The CDR3 contains 13 residues. The germline gives CDR1 KGHSH, CDR2 LQKENI. The CDR3 nucleotides are TGTGCCAGCTCACCCCTCCGGGGGAACGAGCAGTACTTC. This encodes CASSPLRGNEQYF.

The J gene is TRBJ1-4, the V gene TRBV5-1; the match to TRBD1 covers 7 bases. V trimming: 4 bases; J trimming: 4 bases; junction bases outside the gene matches: 4. This CDR3 has 14 residues. The germline V gene has CDR1 SGHRS and CDR2 YFSETQ. The DNA for the CDR3 is TGCGCCAGCAGCCTCGGGACAGTTAATGAAAAACTGTTTTTT. Amino acid sequence: CASSLGTVNEKLFF.